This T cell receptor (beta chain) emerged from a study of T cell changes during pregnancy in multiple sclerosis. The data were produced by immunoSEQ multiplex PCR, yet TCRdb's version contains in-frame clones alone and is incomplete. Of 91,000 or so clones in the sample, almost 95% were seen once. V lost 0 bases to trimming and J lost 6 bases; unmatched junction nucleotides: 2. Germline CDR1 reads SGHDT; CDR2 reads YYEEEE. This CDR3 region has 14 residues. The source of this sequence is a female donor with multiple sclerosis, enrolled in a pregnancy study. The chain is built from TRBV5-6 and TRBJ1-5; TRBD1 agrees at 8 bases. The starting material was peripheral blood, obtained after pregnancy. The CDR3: CASSLGQGIQPQHF. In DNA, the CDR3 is TGTGCCAGCAGCTTGGGACAGGGGATTCAGCCCCAGCATTTT.